The entry below describes one TCR beta chain. These data are taken from a study of control samples from healthy donors and cancer patients. Assay: immunoSEQ multiplex PCR; the TCRdb copy retains only in-frame clones and omits some. The table records some 120,000 clones, roughly nine tenths of them present only once. CDR1 SGHRS and CDR2 YFSETQ come from the germline V gene. The germline V and J ends were trimmed by 1 base and 0 bases, with 6 bases remaining between them. The CDR3 is 14 residues long. The sequence was obtained from a woman between 18 and 29 years old in good health. V usage is TRBV5-1 and J usage is TRBJ2-3; D unresolved. The specimen was blood. This CDR3 is CASSLLRSTDTQYF. Written as DNA, the CDR3 is TGCGCCAGCAGCTTGTTGCGGAGCACAGATACGCAGTATTTT.